This T cell receptor (beta chain) was sequenced during a study of CD8 T cells in ankylosing spondylitis. Whole-study findings and limits: About 8 highly homologous variants made up a TCR beta motif, and this motif appeared characteristic of ankylosing spondylitis blood. Both synovial fluid and blood in reactive arthritis had previously been reported to carry some motif variants.

MiXCR, applied by TCRdb to the 5' RACE reads, yields one record per CDR3 protein. The sample has about 36,000 distinct CDR3 sequences; 9.5% to 12% are singletons. Of note for this clonotype: Its matching antigen is unknown.

The V end lost 5 bases, the J end lost 0 bases, and 8 bases lay between the germline ends. The germline V gene encodes CDR1 SQVTM and CDR2 ANQGSEA. The CDR3 length is 13 residues. This clonotype originated in a male donor with ankylosing spondylitis. Sequenced input: synovial fluid, either unsorted or a sorted T cell fraction (not recorded which). V usage is TRBV29-1 and J usage is TRBJ1-5; no clear D gene. The CDR3, as DNA: TGCAGCGTTATTACGGATAGCAATCAGCCCCAGCATTTT. The encoded protein is CSVITDSNQPQHF.